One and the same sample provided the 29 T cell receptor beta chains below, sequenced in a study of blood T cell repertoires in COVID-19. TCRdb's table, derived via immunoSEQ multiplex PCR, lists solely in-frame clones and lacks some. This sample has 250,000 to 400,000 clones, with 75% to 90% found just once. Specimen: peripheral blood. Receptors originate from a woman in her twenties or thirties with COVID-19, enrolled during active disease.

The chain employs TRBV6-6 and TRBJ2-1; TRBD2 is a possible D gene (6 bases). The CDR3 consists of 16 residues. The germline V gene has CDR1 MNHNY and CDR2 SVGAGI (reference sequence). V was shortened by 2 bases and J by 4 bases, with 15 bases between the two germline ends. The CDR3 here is CASSYPTGTPYNEQFF. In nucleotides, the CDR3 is TGTGCCAGCAGTTACCCGACCGGGACTCCTTACAATGAGCAGTTCTTC.

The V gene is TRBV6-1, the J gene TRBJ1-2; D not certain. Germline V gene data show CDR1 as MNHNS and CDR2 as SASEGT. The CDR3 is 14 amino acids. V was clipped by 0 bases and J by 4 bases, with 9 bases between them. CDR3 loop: CASSEAGAFYGYTF. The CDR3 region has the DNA TGTGCCAGCAGTGAAGCGGGCGCCTTCTATGGCTACACCTTC.

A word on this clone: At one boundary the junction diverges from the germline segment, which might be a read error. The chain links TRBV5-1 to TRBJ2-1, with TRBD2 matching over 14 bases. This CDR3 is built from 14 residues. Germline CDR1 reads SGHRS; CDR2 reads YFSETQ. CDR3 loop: CASRLAGGDNKQFF. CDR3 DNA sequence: TGCGCCAGCCGACTAGCGGGAGGGGACAATAAGCAGTTCTTC.

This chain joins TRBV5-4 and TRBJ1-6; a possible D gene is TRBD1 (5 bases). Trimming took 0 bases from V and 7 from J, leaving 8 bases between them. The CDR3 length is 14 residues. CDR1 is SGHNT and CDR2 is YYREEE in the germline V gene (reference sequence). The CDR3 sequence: CASSLGQTNSPLHF. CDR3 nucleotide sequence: TGTGCCAGCAGCTTGGGACAGACGAATTCACCCCTCCACTTT.

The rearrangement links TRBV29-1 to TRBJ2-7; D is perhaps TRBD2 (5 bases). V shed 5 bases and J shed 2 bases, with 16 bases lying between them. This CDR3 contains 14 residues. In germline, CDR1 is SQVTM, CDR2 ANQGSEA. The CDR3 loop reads CSVTTRGPPYEQYF. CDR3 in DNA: TGCAGCGTTACCACGAGAGGGCCCCCCTACGAGCAGTACTTC.

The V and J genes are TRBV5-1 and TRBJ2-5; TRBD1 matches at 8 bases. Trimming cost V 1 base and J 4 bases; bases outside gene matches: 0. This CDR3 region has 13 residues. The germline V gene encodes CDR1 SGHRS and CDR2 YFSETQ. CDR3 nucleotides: TGCGCCAGCAGCTTGACAGGGGGAGAGACCCAGTACTTC. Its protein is CASSLTGGETQYF.

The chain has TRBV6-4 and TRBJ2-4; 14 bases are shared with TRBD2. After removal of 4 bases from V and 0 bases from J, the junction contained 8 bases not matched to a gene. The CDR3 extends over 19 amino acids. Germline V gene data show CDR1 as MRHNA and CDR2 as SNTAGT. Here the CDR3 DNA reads TGTGCCAGCAGTGTGGGGACTAGCGGGAGAGACGTAGCCAAAAACATTCAGTACTTC. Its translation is CASSVGTSGRDVAKNIQYF.

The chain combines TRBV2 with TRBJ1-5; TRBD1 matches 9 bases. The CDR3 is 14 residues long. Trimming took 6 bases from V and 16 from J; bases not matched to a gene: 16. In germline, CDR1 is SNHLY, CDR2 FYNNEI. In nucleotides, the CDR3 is TGTGCCAGCAGCGGACAGGGGACCCGATCGGGAGGTCATTTT. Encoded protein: CASSGQGTRSGGHF.

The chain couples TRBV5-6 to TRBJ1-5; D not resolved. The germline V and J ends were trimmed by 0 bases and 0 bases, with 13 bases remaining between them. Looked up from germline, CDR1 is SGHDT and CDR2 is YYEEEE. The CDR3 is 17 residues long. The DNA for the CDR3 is TGTGCCAGCAGCTTGGGTCAGGCCCCTTATAGCAATCAGCCCCAGCATTTT. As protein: CASSLGQAPYSNQPQHF. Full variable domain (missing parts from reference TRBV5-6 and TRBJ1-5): DAGVTQSPTHLIKTRGQQVTLRCSPKSGHDTVSWYQQALGQGPQFIFQYYEEEERQRGNFPDRFSGHQFPNYSSELNVNALLLGDSALYLCASSLGQAPYSNQPQHFGDGTRLSIL.

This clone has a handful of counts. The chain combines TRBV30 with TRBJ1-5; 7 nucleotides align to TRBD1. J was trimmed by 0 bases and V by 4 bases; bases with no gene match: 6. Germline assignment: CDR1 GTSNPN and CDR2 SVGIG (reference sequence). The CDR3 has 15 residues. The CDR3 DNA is TGTGCCTGGACCGTCCAGGGGGATAGCAATCAGCCCCAGCATTTT. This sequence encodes CAWTVQGDSNQPQHF.

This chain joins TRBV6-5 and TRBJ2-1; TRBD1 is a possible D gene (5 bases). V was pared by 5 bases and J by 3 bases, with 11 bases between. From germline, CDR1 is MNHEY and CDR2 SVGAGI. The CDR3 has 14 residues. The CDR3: CASSQGTVYNEQFF. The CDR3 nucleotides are TGTGCCAGCAGTCAGGGTACAGTCTACAATGAGCAGTTCTTC.

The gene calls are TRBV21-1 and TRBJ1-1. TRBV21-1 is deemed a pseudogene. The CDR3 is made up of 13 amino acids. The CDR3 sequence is CASSKRVASEAFF. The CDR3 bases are TGTGCCAGCAGCAAAAGAGTTGCTTCTGAAGCTTTCTTT.

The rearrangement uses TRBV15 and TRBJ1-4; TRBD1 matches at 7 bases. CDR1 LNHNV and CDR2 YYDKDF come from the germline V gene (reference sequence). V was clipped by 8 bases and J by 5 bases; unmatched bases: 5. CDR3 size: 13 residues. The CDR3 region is CATVRGLNEKLFF. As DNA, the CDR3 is TGTGCCACCGTCAGGGGGTTGAATGAAAAACTGTTTTTT.

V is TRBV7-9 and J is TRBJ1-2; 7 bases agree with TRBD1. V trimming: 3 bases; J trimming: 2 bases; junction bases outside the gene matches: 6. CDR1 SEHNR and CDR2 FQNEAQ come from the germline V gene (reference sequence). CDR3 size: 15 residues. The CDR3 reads CASSFIGTENYGYTF. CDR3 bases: TGTGCCAGCAGCTTTATCGGGACAGAAAACTATGGCTACACCTTC.

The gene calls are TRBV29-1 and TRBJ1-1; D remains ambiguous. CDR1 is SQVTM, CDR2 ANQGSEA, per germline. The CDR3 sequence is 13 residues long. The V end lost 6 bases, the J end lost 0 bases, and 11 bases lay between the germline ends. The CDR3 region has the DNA TGCAGCGTCCTACAGCTCATGAACACTGAAGCTTTCTTT. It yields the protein CSVLQLMNTEAFF.

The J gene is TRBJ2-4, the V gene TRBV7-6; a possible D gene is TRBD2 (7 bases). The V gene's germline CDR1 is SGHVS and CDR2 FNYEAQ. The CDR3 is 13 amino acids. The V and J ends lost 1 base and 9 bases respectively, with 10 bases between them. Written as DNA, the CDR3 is TGTGCCAGCAGCTTAGTTAGGGGGGGCATTCAGTACTTC. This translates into CASSLVRGGIQYF.

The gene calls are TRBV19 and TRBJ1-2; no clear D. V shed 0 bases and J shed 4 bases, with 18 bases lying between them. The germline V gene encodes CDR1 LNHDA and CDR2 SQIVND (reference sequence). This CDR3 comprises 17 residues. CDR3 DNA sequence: TGTGCCAGTAGTATAGATCTATCCGCAGCAGCGGCCTATGGCTACACCTTC. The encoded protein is CASSIDLSAAAAYGYTF.

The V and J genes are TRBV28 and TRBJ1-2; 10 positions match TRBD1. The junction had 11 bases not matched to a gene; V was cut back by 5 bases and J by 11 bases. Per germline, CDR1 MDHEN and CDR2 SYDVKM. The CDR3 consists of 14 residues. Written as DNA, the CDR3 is TGTGCCAGCAGTGCGGGACAGGGGTACGGTTTATACACCTTC. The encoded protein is CASSAGQGYGLYTF.

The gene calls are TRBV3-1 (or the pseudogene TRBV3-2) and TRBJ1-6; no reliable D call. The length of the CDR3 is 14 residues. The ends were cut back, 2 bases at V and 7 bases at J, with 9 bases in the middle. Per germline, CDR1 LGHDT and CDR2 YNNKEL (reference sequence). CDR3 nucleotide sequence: TGTGCCAGCAGCCAAAAGGGAGGAAATTCACCCCTCCACTTT. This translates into CASSQKGGNSPLHF.

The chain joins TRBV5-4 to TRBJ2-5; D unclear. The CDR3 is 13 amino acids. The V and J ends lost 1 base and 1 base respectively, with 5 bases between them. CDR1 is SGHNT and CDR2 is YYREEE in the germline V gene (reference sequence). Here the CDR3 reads CASSLPGQETQYF. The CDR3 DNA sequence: TGTGCCAGCAGCTTGCCCGGCCAAGAGACCCAGTACTTC. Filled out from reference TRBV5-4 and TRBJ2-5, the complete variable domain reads ETGVTQSPTHLIKTRGQQVTLRCSSQSGHNTVSWYQQALGQGPQFIFQYYREEENGRGNFPPRFSGLQFPNYSSELNVNALELDDSALYLCASSLPGQETQYFGPGTRLLVL.

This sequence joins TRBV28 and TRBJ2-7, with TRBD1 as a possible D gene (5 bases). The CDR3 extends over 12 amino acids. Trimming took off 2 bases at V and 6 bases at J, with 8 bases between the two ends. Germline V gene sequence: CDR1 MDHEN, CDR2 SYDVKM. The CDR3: CASSLQGTEQYF. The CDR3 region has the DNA TGTGCCAGCAGTTTACAGGGAACCGAGCAGTACTTC.

CDR3 region: CASTTSRGNTDTQYF. The CDR3 DNA is TGTGCCAGCACCACTAGCCGGGGAAACACAGATACGCAGTATTTT. The chain links TRBV5-5 to TRBJ2-3; D perhaps matches TRBD2 (6 bases). Germline-derived CDR1 and CDR2 are SGHKS and YYEKEE (reference sequence). Between the trimmed V and J ends, which lost 6 bases and 2 bases, there was a span of 16 bases. This CDR3 is built from 15 residues.

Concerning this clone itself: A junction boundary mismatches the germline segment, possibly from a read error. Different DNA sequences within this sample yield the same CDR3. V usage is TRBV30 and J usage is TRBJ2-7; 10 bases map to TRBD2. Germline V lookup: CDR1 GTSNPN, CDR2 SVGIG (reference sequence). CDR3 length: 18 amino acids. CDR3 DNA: TGTGCCTGGAGAACCTTGGCGCTAGCGGGGGTGGCAGGCTACGAGCAGTACTTT. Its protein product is CAWRTLALAGVAGYEQYF.

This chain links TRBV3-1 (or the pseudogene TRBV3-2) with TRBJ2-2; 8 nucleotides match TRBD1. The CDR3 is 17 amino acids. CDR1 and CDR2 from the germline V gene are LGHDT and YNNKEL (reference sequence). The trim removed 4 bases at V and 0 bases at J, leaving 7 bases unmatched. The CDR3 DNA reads TGTGCCAGCAGCCCATCTGGACAGGGAGCGAACACCGGGGAGCTGTTTTTT. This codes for CASSPSGQGANTGELFF.

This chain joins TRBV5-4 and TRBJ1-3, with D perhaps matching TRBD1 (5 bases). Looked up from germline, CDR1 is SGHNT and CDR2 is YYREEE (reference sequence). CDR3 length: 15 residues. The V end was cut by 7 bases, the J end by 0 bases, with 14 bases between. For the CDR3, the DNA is TGTGCCAGCGGGGTCAGGGTCCCCTCTGGAAACACCATATATTTT. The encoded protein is CASGVRVPSGNTIYF.

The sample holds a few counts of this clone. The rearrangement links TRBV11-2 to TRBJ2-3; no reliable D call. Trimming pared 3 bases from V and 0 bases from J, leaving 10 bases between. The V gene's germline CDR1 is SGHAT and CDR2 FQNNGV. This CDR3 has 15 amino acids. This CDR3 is CASSFTTSSTDTQYF. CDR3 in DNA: TGTGCCAGCAGCTTCACTACTTCTAGCACAGATACGCAGTATTTT.

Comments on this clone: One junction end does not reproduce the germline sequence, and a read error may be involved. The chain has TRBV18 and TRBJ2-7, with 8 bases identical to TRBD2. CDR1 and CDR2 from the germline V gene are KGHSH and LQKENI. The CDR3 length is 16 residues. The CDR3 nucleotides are TGTGCCAGCTCCCCACGGGGTAGCGGGACTGCCTACGAGCAGTACTTC. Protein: CASSPRGSGTAYEQYF.

CDR3 sequence (DNA): TGTGCCAGCAGCACGAAAGGGGGGGACTATGGCTACACCTTC. Translation gives CASSTKGGDYGYTF. The V gene is TRBV13, the J gene TRBJ1-2, with D tentatively TRBD1 (6 bases). CDR3 length: 14 amino acids. CDR1 PRHDT and CDR2 FYEKMQ come from the germline V gene (reference sequence). The V end lost 5 bases, the J end lost 3 bases, and 13 bases lay between the germline ends.

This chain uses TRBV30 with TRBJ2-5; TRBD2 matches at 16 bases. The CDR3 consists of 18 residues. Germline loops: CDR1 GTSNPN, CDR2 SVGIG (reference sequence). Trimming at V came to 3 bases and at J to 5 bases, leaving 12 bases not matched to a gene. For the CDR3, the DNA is TGTGCCTGGAGCCTCGGGACTAGCGGGAGGGCCCTCCGGGAGACCCAGTACTTC. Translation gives CAWSLGTSGRALRETQYF.